The clone carrying this T cell receptor beta chain has a single count. Its antigen is unknown. The same CDR3 arises from other DNA sequences in this sample as well. The V end lost 3 bases, the J end lost 1 base, and 7 bases lay between the germline ends. The germline V gene has CDR1 KGHSH and CDR2 LQKENI. The CDR3 is 14 residues long. The entry originates in a study of cytomegalovirus exposure and HLA in healthy donors. For the study at large: From donors who were HLA-typed, an early data release held 81 million or so unique TCRs.

Primers: 60 Vbeta forward and 13 Jbeta reverse. The protocol was immunoSEQ multiplex PCR, while the TCRdb copy is restricted to in-frame clones and leaves out a portion. The repertoire consists of over 110,000 clones, with 80% occurring once and the leading ten covering approximately 4.1%. Broader study findings: Productive status was seen about 87% or about 30% of the time for most TCR beta V segments in an earlier analysis. Cytomegalovirus-associated status was assigned to approximately 160 TCR beta chains. Accounts indicate the classifier identified cytomegalovirus status with strong specificity and sensitivity.

The receptor comes from a man between 35 and 55 years old in good health and CMV-seronegative. Sample: PBMCs. The chain links TRBV18 to TRBJ2-1, with no clear D. The CDR3 DNA follows: TGTGCCAGCTCACCTCAATCATCCTACAATGAGCAGTTCTTC. Amino acid sequence: CASSPQSSYNEQFF.